This TCR beta chain was captured in a study of vaccination effects on CD4 cells after COVID-19. Study as a whole: Following the second dose by a median of 72 days, the post-vaccine samples were obtained.

Using viral peptide pools, the ViraFEST assay grew out antigen-specific CD4+ T cells prior to sequencing. Culturing for about 9 days preceded CD4+ T cell isolation. All participants had two doses of either the BNT162b2 or mRNA-1273 vaccine. Negative nucleocapsid antibody tests before and after vaccination confirmed no previous SARS-CoV-2 infection. Remarks on this clone: Its antigen is not known.

Germline CDR1 and CDR2: MNHNY and SVGAGI (reference sequence). V dropped 6 bases and J dropped 6 bases, with 9 bases sitting between them. There are 13 residues in the CDR3. TCRdb's copy holds only in-frame clones and misses some; the assay was immunoSEQ multiplex PCR. The sample includes roughly 27,000 clones, 70% to 75% of them seen just once. The TCR was taken from a human donor who received a COVID-19 vaccine. Source: CD4+ T cells from PBMCs cultured with HCoV-NL63 spike peptides, taken after COVID-19 vaccination. The V gene is TRBV6-6, the J gene TRBJ1-6, with a weak D call TRBD1 (6 bases). CDR3 DNA sequence: TGTGCCAGCAGCAGGGGTGCTAATTCACCCCTCCACTTT. Translation gives CASSRGANSPLHF.